Below, one TCR beta chain is given with its context. Its antigen remains unidentified. This specimen comes from a study of OX40 agonist ivuxolimab in advanced cancers. At the level of the study: Every 2 weeks, patients got intravenous ivuxolimab at one of six dose levels (0.01-10 mg/kg). Hepatocellular carcinoma, melanoma, renal cell or head and neck cancer occurred in dose-escalation patients.

The CDR3 is 15 amino acids. The V and J ends lost 0 bases and 1 base respectively, with 6 bases between them. Per germline, CDR1 MGHDK and CDR2 SYGVNS. The repertoire was sequenced with immunoSEQ multiplex PCR; TCRdb's copy has only in-frame clones and lacks some. The sample lists 60,000 to 85,000 clones, 88% occurring once. Cycle 7 day 1, cycle 4 day 1, and baseline were the timepoints at which blood was sampled. Study-level points and caveats: In general, CD8+ T cells held more expanded clones than CD4+ did, on average.

The TCR sequence derives from an adult with an advanced solid tumor such as melanoma, head and neck, liver or kidney cancer. The gene calls are TRBV25-1 and TRBJ2-2, with a weak D call TRBD2 (6 bases). Sequencing was performed on CD4+ or CD8+ T cells sorted from blood, taken in a trial of the OX40 agonist ivuxolimab. CDR3 residues: CASSEYGRNTGELFF. The CDR3, as DNA: TGTGCCAGCAGTGAATACGGGAGGAACACCGGGGAGCTGTTTTTT.